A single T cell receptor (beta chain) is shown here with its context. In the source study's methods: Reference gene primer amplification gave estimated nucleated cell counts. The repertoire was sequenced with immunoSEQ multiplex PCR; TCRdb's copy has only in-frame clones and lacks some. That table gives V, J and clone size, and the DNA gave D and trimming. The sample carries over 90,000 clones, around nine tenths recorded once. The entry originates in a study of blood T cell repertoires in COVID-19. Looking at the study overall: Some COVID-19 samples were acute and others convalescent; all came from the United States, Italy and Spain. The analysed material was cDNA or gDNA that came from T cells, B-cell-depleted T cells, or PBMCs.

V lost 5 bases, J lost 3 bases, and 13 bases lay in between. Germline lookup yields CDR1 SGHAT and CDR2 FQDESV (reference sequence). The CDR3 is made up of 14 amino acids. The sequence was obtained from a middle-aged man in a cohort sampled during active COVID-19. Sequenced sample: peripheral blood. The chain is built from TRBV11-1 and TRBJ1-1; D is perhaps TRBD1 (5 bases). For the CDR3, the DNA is TGTGCCAGCAGCGCTGACCGGGGGTACACTGAAGCTTTCTTT. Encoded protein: CASSADRGYTEAFF.